Detailed here is one T cell receptor (beta chain). TCRdb recomputed calls from the RT-PCR reads with MiXCR, one row per CDR3 protein. The top ten clones hold 6.5% to 7.5% of a sample with over 400,000 distinct CDR3 sequences, more than 15% of them seen once. This entry belongs to a study of patients and donors after allogeneic stem cell transplantation. From germline, CDR1 is DFQATT and CDR2 SNEGSKA (reference sequence). This CDR3 is 16 amino acids long. V was pared by 1 base and J by 0 bases, with 13 bases between. Sequenced sample: blood, either unsorted or a sorted T cell fraction (not recorded which). This receptor was obtained from a human donor who was either an allogeneic HSCT recipient or a stem cell or donor lymphocyte infusion donor (not recorded which). It is not recorded whose cells these are; they may come from a transplant donor. The chain uses TRBV20-1 and TRBJ1-5, with D uncertain. CDR3 DNA sequence: TGCAGTGCTAGAGGGGGATTAAGAGCTAGCAATCAGCCCCAGCATTTT. It is translated as CSARGGLRASNQPQHF.